The 26 T cell receptor beta chains below come from one sample, sequenced in a study of cytomegalovirus exposure and HLA in healthy donors. The assay was immunoSEQ multiplex PCR, and TCRdb's table has in-frame clones only and misses some. The data contain about 140,000 clones, 70% to 85% of them singletons. The specimen sequenced was PBMCs. The origin of the receptors is a man under 40 in good health and CMV-seropositive.

J is TRBJ1-2 and V is TRBV4-3; 11 bases agree with TRBD1. CDR3 length: 14 amino acids. Trimming at V came to 4 bases and at J to 6 bases, leaving 4 bases not matched to a gene. Germline V gene lookup returns CDR1 LGHNA and CDR2 YSLEER. The CDR3, as DNA: TGCGCCAGCAGCCCCGGGACAGGGGGTGATGGCTACACCTTC. As protein: CASSPGTGGDGYTF.

The rearrangement uses TRBV4-3 and TRBJ1-6, with D uncertain. The V and J ends lost 0 bases and 10 bases respectively, with 10 bases between them. The V gene's germline CDR1 is LGHNA and CDR2 YSLEER. The length of the CDR3 is 14 residues. CDR3 loop: CASSQDTGNSPLHF. CDR3 sequence (DNA): TGCGCCAGCAGCCAAGACACCGGGAACTCACCCCTCCACTTT.

The CDR3 sequence is CASSQGVVRGAVGTEAFF. DNA of the CDR3: TGCGCCAGCAGCCAAGGCGTTGTTCGGGGGGCAGTGGGCACTGAAGCTTTCTTT. The chain couples TRBV4-1 to TRBJ1-1; the D gene is possibly TRBD1 (6 bases). The CDR3 covers 18 residues. The V gene's germline CDR1 is MGHRA and CDR2 YSYEKL. Trimming took 1 base from V and 4 from J, leaving 22 bases between them.

This clone showed up just once. The chain couples TRBV5-6 to TRBJ2-4, with TRBD2 as a possible D gene (5 bases). This CDR3 region has 17 residues. Germline CDR1 and CDR2: SGHDT and YYEEEE. Trimming removed 0 bases at V and 0 bases at J, with 13 bases between. The CDR3 loop is CASSLAGELLAKNIQYF. DNA of the CDR3: TGTGCCAGCAGCTTGGCCGGGGAGTTACTAGCCAAAAACATTCAGTACTTC. Variable domain in full (rest from reference TRBV5-6 and TRBJ2-4): DAGVTQSPTHLIKTRGQQVTLRCSPKSGHDTVSWYQQALGQGPQFIFQYYEEEERQRGNFPDRFSGHQFPNYSSELNVNALLLGDSALYLCASSLAGELLAKNIQYFGAGTRLSVL.

This rearrangement joins TRBV6-1 to TRBJ1-5; 7 nucleotides align to TRBD1. The V segment lost 2 bases and the J segment 7 bases; nucleotides outside the gene matches: 8. CDR3 size: 15 residues. Germline V CDR1 and CDR2: MNHNS, SASEGT. The DNA of the CDR3 is TGTGCCAGCAGTGAATTGACAGGGAGCGGGCAGCCCCAGCATTTT. It translates to CASSELTGSGQPQHF.

The V and J genes are TRBV2 and TRBJ1-4; no firm D call. The CDR3 loop spans 15 amino acids. Germline V gives CDR1 SNHLY, CDR2 FYNNEI. V was shortened by 8 bases and J by 0 bases, with 13 bases between the two germline ends. DNA for the CDR3: TGTGCCAGCCGCGGGCAGTCGGCAACTAATGAAAAACTGTTTTTT. Translated, it gives CASRGQSATNEKLFF.

CDR3 loop: CASSIGQGSTYEQYF. CDR3 nucleotides: TGCGCCAGCAGCATCGGACAGGGGTCCACCTACGAGCAGTACTTC. The rearrangement uses TRBV5-1 and TRBJ2-7; 9 bases line up with TRBD1. The CDR3 loop spans 15 amino acids. CDR1 and CDR2 (germline): SGHRS, YFSETQ. Trimming removed 4 bases from V and 2 bases from J; junction bases left unmatched: 7.

The J gene is TRBJ2-7, the V gene TRBV5-1; unclear D gene. Trimming removed 0 bases from V and 6 bases from J, with 10 bases in between. Germline CDR1 SGHRS, CDR2 YFSETQ. This CDR3 is 13 amino acids long. In DNA, the CDR3 is TGCGCCAGCAGCTTGGCGTTATCTGTCGAGCAGTACTTC. This codes for CASSLALSVEQYF.

This chain's CDR3 is CASSESQGRPNTIYF. The CDR3 region has the DNA TGTGCCAGCAGTGAGAGCCAGGGTAGGCCGAACACCATATATTTT. The V and J genes are TRBV2 and TRBJ1-3; weak D call: TRBD1 (5 bases). This CDR3 is 15 amino acids long. The germline CDR1 and CDR2 sequences are SNHLY and FYNNEI. Trimming cost V 3 bases and J 7 bases, with 16 bases left between them.

This clone was detected only once. The J gene is TRBJ2-1, the V gene TRBV6-1, with TRBD2 matching over 12 bases. The V segment lost 1 base and the J segment 8 bases; nucleotides outside the gene matches: 3. The CDR3 totals 15 residues. From germline, CDR1 is MNHNS and CDR2 SASEGT. The chain's CDR3 is CASSEGLAGEDEQFF. CDR3 DNA: TGTGCCAGCAGTGAAGGACTAGCGGGAGAGGATGAGCAGTTCTTC.

The genes are TRBV7-2 and TRBJ2-7, with 7 bases identical to TRBD1. V shed 4 bases, J shed 3 bases, and the junction held 6 bases outside the gene matches. Germline assignment: CDR1 SGHTA and CDR2 FQGNSA. CDR3 length: 14 amino acids. The CDR3 loop is CASSSGQSGYEQYF. The CDR3 DNA follows: TGTGCCAGCAGCTCGGGACAGTCCGGCTACGAGCAGTACTTC.

J is TRBJ1-5 and V is TRBV30; D unresolved. The CDR3 spans 14 residues. V was clipped by 0 bases and J by 2 bases, with 8 bases between them. The germline V gene has CDR1 GTSNPN and CDR2 SVGIG (reference sequence). Written as DNA, the CDR3 is TGTGCCTGGAGTGTACTCGGGGGCAATCAGCCCCAGCATTTT. Protein product: CAWSVLGGNQPQHF. Looking up the rest from reference TRBV30 and TRBJ1-5 gives the full variable domain: SQTIHQWPATLVQPVGSPLSLECTVEGTSNPNLYWYRQAAGRGLQLLFYSVGIGQISSEVPQNLSASRPQDRQFILSSKKLLLSDSGFYLCAWSVLGGNQPQHFGDGTRLSIL.

The rearrangement links TRBV6-5 to TRBJ1-1; D remains unclear. This CDR3 comprises 15 residues. V lost 0 bases and J lost 0, with 8 bases in between. CDR1 and CDR2 (germline): MNHEY, SVGAGI. CDR3 coding DNA: TGTGCCAGCAGTTACTCGAGTGCATTGAACACTGAAGCTTTCTTT. This gives the protein CASSYSSALNTEAFF.

V is TRBV7-9 and J is TRBJ2-2; D ambiguous. The CDR3 covers 18 residues. Germline V lookup: CDR1 SEHNR, CDR2 FQNEAQ (reference sequence). Trimming took off 7 bases at V and 0 bases at J, with 21 bases between the two ends. The CDR3 spells CASNPSWAATSNTGELFF. CDR3 DNA sequence: TGTGCCAGCAACCCTTCTTGGGCTGCGACATCGAACACCGGGGAGCTGTTTTTT.

This clone has only a few counts. The rearrangement joins TRBV7-9 to TRBJ1-2; a weak D match, TRBD1 (6 bases). Trimming shortened V by 1 base and J by 3 bases, and 9 bases separated the two germline ends. Per the germline V gene, CDR1 is SEHNR and CDR2 is FQNEAQ (reference sequence). The CDR3 has 14 residues. CDR3 bases: TGTGCCAGCAGCTTAGGTGGACAGCACTATGGCTACACCTTC. It specifies CASSLGGQHYGYTF.

V is TRBV2 and J is TRBJ2-1; weak D call: TRBD2 (5 bases). The CDR3 has 15 residues. Per the germline V gene, CDR1 is SNHLY and CDR2 is FYNNEI. V gave up 8 bases and J gave up 5 bases, with 19 bases separating them. The CDR3 DNA reads as TGTGCCAGCGCGAACAGAAGCGGTCGGGACAATGAGCAGTTCTTC. Its protein is CASANRSGRDNEQFF.

The chain recombines TRBV5-1 with TRBJ1-2; 9 nucleotides align to TRBD1. Germline-derived CDR1 and CDR2 are SGHRS and YFSETQ. The CDR3 runs 14 residues. Losses at the gene ends were 4 bases for V and 2 bases for J; bases not matched to a gene: 3. CDR3 sequence reads: CASSRTGENYGYTF. As DNA, the CDR3 is TGCGCCAGCAGCCGGACAGGGGAGAACTATGGCTACACCTTC.

The chain links TRBV7-3 to TRBJ2-5, with D tentatively TRBD2 (7 bases). The CDR3 is made up of 15 amino acids. Germline lookup yields CDR1 SGHTA and CDR2 FQGTGA. V was cut by 3 bases and J by 5 bases, with 16 bases left in between. The CDR3 sequence is CASSFWAGAGETQYF. CDR3 nucleotide sequence: TGTGCCAGCAGCTTTTGGGCGGGGGCTGGGGAGACCCAGTACTTC.

This clone was observed once. The chain combines TRBV5-4 with TRBJ2-5; weak D call: TRBD1 (5 bases). The germline CDR1 and CDR2 sequences are SGHNT and YYREEE (reference sequence). This CDR3 is built from 14 residues. V gave up 0 bases and J gave up 5 bases, with 11 bases separating them. The CDR3 loop reads CASSLAGLLETQYF. The DNA for the CDR3 is TGTGCCAGCAGCTTGGCAGGGCTCCTGGAGACCCAGTACTTC.

This chain links TRBV4-1 with TRBJ2-3; 9 nucleotides agree with TRBD2. This CDR3 is 17 amino acids long. Germline CDR1 reads MGHRA; CDR2 reads YSYEKL. Trimming removed 8 bases from V and 5 bases from J; junction bases left unmatched: 17. This chain's CDR3 is CASRLVGVAGAKDTQYF. CDR3 DNA sequence: TGCGCCAGCCGCTTAGTAGGGGTAGCGGGAGCTAAAGATACGCAGTATTTT.

The chain joins TRBV7-6 to TRBJ2-2; TRBD1 is a possible D gene (7 bases). V was clipped by 1 base and J by 4 bases, with 16 bases between them. Germline CDR1 is SGHVS and CDR2 is FNYEAQ. The CDR3 covers 17 residues. The CDR3 region is CASSLEGGGAGTGELFF. The CDR3, as DNA: TGTGCCAGCAGCTTAGAAGGAGGGGGCGCGGGCACCGGGGAGCTGTTTTTT.

This rearrangement joins TRBV7-3 to TRBJ2-1, with D perhaps TRBD1 (6 bases). The CDR3 is 16 amino acids. Trimming pared 4 bases from V and 0 bases from J, leaving 13 bases between. Germline loops: CDR1 SGHTA, CDR2 FQGTGA. The CDR3 DNA reads as TGTGCCAGCAGCTCCAGACAGGCGAGCTCCTACAATGAGCAGTTCTTC. As protein: CASSSRQASSYNEQFF.

The gene calls are TRBV19 and TRBJ1-2; TRBD1 matches at 8 bases. CDR1 is LNHDA and CDR2 is SQIVND in the germline V gene (reference sequence). V gave up 6 bases and J gave up 2 bases; unmatched junction bases: 8. This CDR3 is built from 15 residues. The CDR3 spells CASSAQGAGNYGYTF. CDR3 nucleotides: TGTGCCAGTAGCGCTCAGGGGGCGGGGAACTATGGCTACACCTTC.

The J gene is TRBJ1-2, the V gene TRBV5-1; no firm D call. V was shortened by 3 bases and J by 0 bases, with 12 bases between the two germline ends. The CDR3 contains 15 residues. Germline values: CDR1 SGHRS, CDR2 YFSETQ. Here the CDR3 DNA reads TGCGCCAGCAGCTCCCGGGTTCCAGCTAACTATGGCTACACCTTC. It codes for CASSSRVPANYGYTF.

This clone appeared many times. The chain recombines TRBV5-1 with TRBJ2-2; 7 positions agree with TRBD2. Germline assignment: CDR1 SGHRS and CDR2 YFSETQ. Losses at the gene ends were 2 bases for V and 2 bases for J; bases not matched to a gene: 3. The CDR3 covers 15 residues. The CDR3 coding sequence is TGCGCCAGCAGCTTATGGACTAGTAACACCGGGGAGCTGTTTTTT. Protein: CASSLWTSNTGELFF.

The chain couples TRBV10-3 to TRBJ2-5; TRBD2 matches at 9 bases. CDR3 length equals 14 residues. The germline CDR1 and CDR2 sequences are ENHRY and SYGVKD. V shed 5 bases, J shed 2 bases, and the junction held 3 bases outside the gene matches. CDR3 sequence (DNA): TGTGCCATCAGTTTTAGCGGGGGACAAGAGACCCAGTACTTC. It codes for CAISFSGGQETQYF.